The rows below give T cell receptor beta chains drawn from one sample of a study of blood T cell repertoires in COVID-19. Sequencing used immunoSEQ multiplex PCR; TCRdb keeps in-frame clones, though not all of them. This sample has around 140,000 clones, with 88% found just once. Sequenced material: peripheral blood. These receptors all come from a man aged 65 to 79 with acute or convalescent COVID-19. CDR3s include the opening cysteine and the closing phenylalanine or tryptophan. Each record gives: CDR3 DNA, CDR3 protein, J gene, D gene, V gene, clone size. The D gene is left open where the match is weak. The size entry is marked missing in some rows and otherwise reads once, few, many or a size class.

DNA: TGCGCCAGCAGCTCGAAAGACAGACAGAACACTGAAGCTTTCTTT
CDR3: CASSSKDRQNTEAFF
J: TRBJ1-1
D: -
V: TRBV5-1
size: -

DNA: TGTGCCAGCAGTTACGGACTAGCGGGTAACAATGAGCAGTTCTTC
CDR3: CASSYGLAGNNEQFF
J: TRBJ2-1
D: TRBD2
V: TRBV6-5
size: -

DNA: TGTGCCAGTAATCCCTCCTGGGCGGGACAGGGCTTATTCGGAGCTTTCTTT
CDR3: CASNPSWAGQGLFGAFF
J: TRBJ1-1
D: TRBD1
V: TRBV19
size: -

DNA: TGTGCCAGTAGCCCACAGGGGTTGCGTGAAAAACTGTTTTTT
CDR3: CASSPQGLREKLFF
J: TRBJ1-4
D: TRBD1
V: TRBV19
size: -

DNA: TGTGCCAGTAGTTCCCCGGGTAGCGGCCGCTACGAGCAGTACTTC
CDR3: CASSSPGSGRYEQYF
J: TRBJ2-7
D: -
V: TRBV19
size: -

DNA: TGTGCCTGGAGTGTACTAGCAGATACGCAGTATTTT
CDR3: CAWSVLADTQYF
J: TRBJ2-3
D: -
V: TRBV30
size: -

DNA: TGCGCCAGCAGCTTGGAGGAATCAGGGGGATACGAGCAGTACTTC
CDR3: CASSLEESGGYEQYF
J: TRBJ2-7
D: TRBD1
V: TRBV5-1
size: -

DNA: TGTGCCAGTCGAGCCCAGGTTAGCAATCAGCCCCAGCATTTT
CDR3: CASRAQVSNQPQHF
J: TRBJ1-5
D: -
V: TRBV7-2
size: -

DNA: TGTGCCAGCACCCCCCGCGGGGGAACATATACGCAGTATTTT
CDR3: CASTPRGGTYTQYF
J: TRBJ2-3
D: TRBD2
V: TRBV28
size: -

DNA: TGTGCCAGTCCTCTGGGGGCTAGCAGTACAGATACGCAGTATTTT
CDR3: CASPLGASSTDTQYF
J: TRBJ2-3
D: -
V: TRBV2
size: -

DNA: TGTGCCAGCAGTTTCAGGGGCCCTCGGGGAAACACCATATATTTT
CDR3: CASSFRGPRGNTIYF
J: TRBJ1-3
D: -
V: TRBV28
size: -

DNA: TGCGCCAGCAGCGACAGTTCTTGGCGTATGAACACCGGGGAGCTGTTTTTT
CDR3: CASSDSSWRMNTGELFF
J: TRBJ2-2
D: -
V: TRBV10-1
size: -

DNA: TGTGCCAGCAGCCACAACTCCTACGAGCAGTACTTC
CDR3: CASSHNSYEQYF
J: TRBJ2-7
D: -
V: TRBV6-6
size: few

DNA: TGCAGCGTTGAATATGCGGCTGGAAACACCATATATTTT
CDR3: CSVEYAAGNTIYF
J: TRBJ1-3
D: -
V: TRBV29-1
size: once

DNA: TGTGCCAGCAGCAGACAAGCAACTAATGAAAAACTGTTTTTT
CDR3: CASSRQATNEKLFF
J: TRBJ1-4
D: -
V: TRBV11-2
size: -

DNA: TGTGCCAGCAGCTTGCCCCAAACCGGGACAGGCCAACTATGGGACTTC
CDR3: CASSLPQTGTGQLWDF
J: TRBJ1-2
D: TRBD1
V: TRBV5-5
size: -

DNA: TGTGCCAGCAGCCCCACGGGGAATGAGCAGTTCTTC
CDR3: CASSPTGNEQFF
J: TRBJ2-1
D: -
V: TRBV7-9
size: once

DNA: TGTGCCAGCAGCGGAAAAGGGGTTGAGCAGTTCTTC
CDR3: CASSGKGVEQFF
J: TRBJ2-1
D: -
V: TRBV5-6
size: -